This TCR beta chain was sequenced in a study of cytomegalovirus exposure and HLA in healthy donors (dated by TCRdb to about 2017). About the full investigation: According to an earlier analysis of a few hundred of the donors, some 180 million T cells yielded over 90 million unique TCR beta sequences and approximately 300 Gb of sequence data. Roughly 320 gigabases of sequencing data and 75 million to 85 million unique TCR sequences made up an early release that covered approximately 700 HLA-typed donors. Among the roughly 400 genotyped donors, approximately 77% belonged to the genetic ancestry cluster associated with self-reported Caucasian donors. The aim of the study was to test whether cataloging public T cell receptors could identify signatures of past pathogen exposure. The study profiled the T cell repertoires of fewer than 850 subjects by immunosequencing and related them to cytomegalovirus serostatus. A separate validation cohort of 100 to 150 different subjects was used in addition to the 666-subject first cohort. The study combined high-throughput TCR immunosequencing, statistical association of individual TCRs with disease status, and machine learning to predict cytomegalovirus infection status. A later analysis re-analyzed previously published TCR beta repertoires from 666 donors and added high-resolution HLA genotyping to study TCR occurrence patterns. In the later analysis, no new phenotypic data were used to find candidate immune exposures; instead, reliance was placed on TCR beta sequences and their occurrence across donors. To decide whether each TCR beta V gene segment behaved as functional or pseudogenic, an earlier analysis of over 500 of the donors relied on high-throughput TCR beta sequencing. Alongside the repertoire data, information on donor age, sex, ethnicity and CMV serostatus was compiled. Genome-wide SNP genotypes for about 65% of the roughly 700 donors were used in a later genetic analysis, which treated that subset as a discovery cohort. All discovery cohort repertoires had been generated using a single sequencing platform. Class I and class II HLA loci were covered by the typing at four-digit resolution. Typing coverage varied by locus: roughly 620-640 donors for A, B, C, DRB1 and DQB1; more than 500 for DQA1; more than 600 for DPA1; 450 to 480 for DPB1. Five DR-DQ haplotypes were treated as single units for association and clustering because of strong linkage in the cohort. Among roughly 400 genotyped donors of the cohort, an average of around 220,000 unique TCR beta nucleotide sequences was sequenced per donor, of which approximately 19% were non-productive.

Findings and caveats that apply to the study as a whole: A further reported finding was that TCR beta sequences accurately predicted the HLA-A and HLA-B alleles for most subjects in the first cohort. While some public TCRs were present in many individuals, most TCR sequences turned up only very rarely across donors. Correlated functional status among segregating V segments might be attributable to linkage disequilibrium, but an unknown experimental factor could not be ruled out. According to a later analysis, most CMV-associated TCR beta chains appeared to be HLA-restricted, and the HLA associations seemed to be driven largely by CMV exposure. Only TCR beta chains were sequenced in this cohort, and the absence of alpha or paired-chain data limited detectable features. In both the original and validation cohorts, the classifier was reported to diagnose cytomegalovirus status with high specificity and sensitivity. Because counts were too low, more than 15 rarely observed V segments, including chromosome 9 orphons, were excluded from the earlier analysis of 587 of the donors. In an earlier analysis of around 600 of the donors, most TCR beta V segments were observed in productive rearrangements about 90% or about 30% of the time, broadly matching IMGT annotations. In a later genetic analysis, a missense DCLRE1C variant was associated with V-gene and J-gene trimming of TCR beta chains, and the association was replicated in an independent cohort. Three of the identified cytomegalovirus-associated TCR beta chains were confirmed in vitro to be specific for cytomegalovirus antigens. The only immune exposure information available for the cohort was CMV serostatus. Compared with equally common non-associated chains, HLA-associated TCR beta chains in a later analysis were more clonally expanded and had lower generation probabilities. In a later genetic analysis, fewer N-insertions in productive TCRs were reported among donors in an Asian-associated ancestry cluster than the 666-donor mean. Several of the top co-occurrence clusters appeared to be linked to parvovirus B19, influenza, CMV and Epstein-Barr virus, according to a later analysis. The presence/absence analyses assumed that sequencing depth was roughly uniform across donors, and that assumption may not be true. A later analysis associated about 17,000 TCR beta sequences with specific HLA alleles at a false discovery rate of 0.05. The study gave a list of under 200 TCR beta chains associated with cytomegalovirus. When HLA alleles, especially DR and DQ, strongly co-occurred, attributing TCR associations to individual alleles was difficult. In a later analysis, TCR association rates were found to vary across HLA loci, with the most associated TCRs seen for DRB1 alleles and the fewest for HLA-C alleles. Because HLA typing was missing for some donors at each locus, association tests included only the typed subset. A cluster of highly shared sequence variants was judged likely to be a technical artifact of the sequencing pipeline. The authors suggested that the approach could potentially be extended to other disease states and immunological phenotypes.

Preparation of the library involved the immunoSEQ multiplex PCR assay. For the multiplex PCR, a mixture combining 60 forward primers for TCR Vbeta segments and 13 reverse primers for TCR Jbeta segments was used. The CDR3 region of rearranged TCR beta genes was amplified from genomic DNA by a multiplex PCR assay. The Illumina HiSeq System was used to sequence the amplified TCR beta libraries as 87-base-pair reads. The authors' analysis ran thus. Across the 600 to 700 repertoires, a later analysis counted some 81 million unique TCR beta chains, 9 million to 14 million of which were shared by at least two donors. A nearest-neighbor algorithm error-corrected the raw reads and collapsed the reads into unique sequences, merging closely related sequences to remove PCR and sequencing errors. V, D and J gene segments were assigned by aligning CDR3 sequences to IMGT reference sequences. For a sequence to be retained, a match of at least six nucleotides to both a V gene segment and a J gene segment was required. A rearrangement counted as productive if the CDR3 had no stop codons and remained in frame with V and J, and every other rearrangement counted as non-productive. CDR3 was defined by IMGT convention, running from the second conserved V-encoded cysteine to the conserved J-encoded phenylalanine. The earlier analysis of a few hundred of the donors excluded any sequence lacking an unambiguous match to a single V gene segment. An earlier analysis of fewer than 750 of the donors called V segments functional above 56.7% productive rearrangements and segregating when the between-donor standard deviation exceeded 5%. A statistical classification framework was developed to diagnose cytomegalovirus status using the catalog of TCR beta chain sequences. A later analysis assigned V and J genes by comparing TCR nucleotide sequences with IMGT/GENE-DB human TR gene sequences. Using the TCRdist pipeline, a later analysis assigned CDR3 sequences along with most-parsimonious VDJ recombination scenarios. A later analysis defined each TCR beta chain by its CDR3 amino acid sequence plus V-gene family, and excluded reads lacking a unique V-gene family. A later analysis removed several hundred highly shared, low-generation-probability nucleotide sequences to deal with suspected cross-contamination and a sequencing artifact. For each public chain, a later analysis derived a clonal expansion index from normalized ranks of inferred template counts within each repertoire. In a later analysis, generation probabilities were computed using a VDJ recombination model fitted to out-of-frame rearrangements, and the results were checked against IGoR. A later analysis scored TCR-TCR, TCR-HLA and TCR-CMV co-occurrence with hypergeometric tests, applying a repertoire-size bias correction to TCR pairs. In a later analysis, false discovery rates were estimated by permuting HLA or CMV assignments 20 times. In a later analysis, co-occurring TCRs were grouped using DBSCAN, with TCRdist sequence similarity added in when clustering inside HLA-allele-positive subsets. Co-occurrence clustering excluded repertoires with fewer than 30,000 or more than 120,000 public chains, plus five with anomalous nucleotide sharing. TCRdb provides this immuneACCESS table in a form limited to in-frame rearrangements. Some clones are lacking; in checked studies, under half of them reflect an unresolved V gene, and why the rest are absent is not known. V, J and clone size reflect that table, while D and trimming were determined from the DNA. The table for this sample lists around 190,000 clones; 65% to 90% of them were counted only once. About 2.2% of the sample is in the top ten clones.

The cohort consisted of some 730 healthy bone marrow donors. All cohort members were sampled while nominally healthy, although unrecorded immune exposures were likely present. The donor tested CMV seronegative, placing the donor among the 350 to 400 seronegative members of the cohort. Each donor provided a peripheral blood sample, and peripheral blood mononuclear cells were used for TCR beta sequencing. Genomic DNA extraction from the blood cell samples was performed with the Qiagen DNeasy Blood Extraction Kit. Of note for this clone: Its antigen remains undetermined. Qualities for individual bases were not recorded, and no much larger clone is one base off.

What was sequenced was PBMCs. The TCR originated in a woman in her 50s in good health and CMV-seronegative.

For the CDR3, the sequence is CASRTGGDGYTF. The bases read TGTGCCAGCAGAACGGGAGGGGATGGCTACACCTTC. Recombination linked TRBV27 to TRBJ1-2, and the D gene may be TRBD1, 5 bases matching. The germline V gene (reference sequence) gives CDR1 as MNHEY and CDR2 as SMNVEV. Measured from the cysteine to the phenylalanine, the CDR3 is 12 residues long. Here the CDR3 DNA is all that survives: 36 bases in frame from base 1. V is cut by 6 bases and J by 6 bases, and the space between the germline ends is 11 bases.